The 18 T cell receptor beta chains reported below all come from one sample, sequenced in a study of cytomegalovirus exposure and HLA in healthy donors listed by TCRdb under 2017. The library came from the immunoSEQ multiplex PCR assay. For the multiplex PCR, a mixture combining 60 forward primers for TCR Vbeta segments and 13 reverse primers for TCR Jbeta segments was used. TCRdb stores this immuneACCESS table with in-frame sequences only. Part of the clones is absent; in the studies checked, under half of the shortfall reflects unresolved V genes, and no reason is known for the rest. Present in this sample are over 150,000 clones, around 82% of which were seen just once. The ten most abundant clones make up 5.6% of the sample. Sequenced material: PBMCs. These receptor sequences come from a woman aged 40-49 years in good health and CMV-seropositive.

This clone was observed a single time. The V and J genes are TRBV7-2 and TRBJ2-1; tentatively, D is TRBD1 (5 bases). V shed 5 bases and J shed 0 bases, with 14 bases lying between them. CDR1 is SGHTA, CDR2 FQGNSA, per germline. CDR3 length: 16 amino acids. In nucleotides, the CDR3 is TGTGCCAGCAGCCCCCTTCCGACAGTCTCCTACAATGAGCAGTTCTTC. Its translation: CASSPLPTVSYNEQFF.

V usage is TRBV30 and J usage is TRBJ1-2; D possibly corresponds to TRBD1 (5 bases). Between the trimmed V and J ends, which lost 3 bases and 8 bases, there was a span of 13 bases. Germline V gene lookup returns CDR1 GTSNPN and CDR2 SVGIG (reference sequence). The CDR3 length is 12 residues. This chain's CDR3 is CAWSRDSAGYTF. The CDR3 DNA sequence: TGTGCCTGGAGCCGGGACTCAGCCGGCTACACCTTC.

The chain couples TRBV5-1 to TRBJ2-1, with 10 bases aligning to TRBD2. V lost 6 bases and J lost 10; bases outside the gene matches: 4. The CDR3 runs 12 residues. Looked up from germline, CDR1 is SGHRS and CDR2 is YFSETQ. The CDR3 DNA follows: TGCGCCAGCACACCTAGCGGGGGAGAGCAGTTCTTC. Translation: CASTPSGGEQFF.

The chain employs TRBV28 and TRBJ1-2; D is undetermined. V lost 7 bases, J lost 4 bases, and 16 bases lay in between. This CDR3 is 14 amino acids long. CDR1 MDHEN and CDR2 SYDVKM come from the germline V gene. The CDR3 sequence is CASTPLGRAYGYTF. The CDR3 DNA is TGTGCCAGCACCCCTCTGGGGAGGGCCTATGGCTACACCTTC.

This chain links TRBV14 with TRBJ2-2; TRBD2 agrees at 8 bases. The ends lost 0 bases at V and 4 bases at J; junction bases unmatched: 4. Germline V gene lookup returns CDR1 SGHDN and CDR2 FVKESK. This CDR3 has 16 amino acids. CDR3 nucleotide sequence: TGTGCCAGCAGCCAAGAGGTTGCGGGAGGCACCGGGGAGCTGTTTTTT. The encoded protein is CASSQEVAGGTGELFF.

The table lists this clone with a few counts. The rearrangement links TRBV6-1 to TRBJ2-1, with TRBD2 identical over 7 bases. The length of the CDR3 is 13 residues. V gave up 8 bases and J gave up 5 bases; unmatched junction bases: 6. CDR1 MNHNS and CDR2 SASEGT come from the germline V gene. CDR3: CASSREPNNEQFF. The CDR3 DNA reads TGTGCCAGCTCGCGGGAGCCGAACAATGAGCAGTTCTTC.

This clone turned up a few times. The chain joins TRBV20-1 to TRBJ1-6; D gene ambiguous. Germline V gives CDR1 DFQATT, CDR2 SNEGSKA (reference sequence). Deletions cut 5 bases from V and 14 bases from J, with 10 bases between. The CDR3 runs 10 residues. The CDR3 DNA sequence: TGCAGTGCTTTCGGAGGATCCCTCCACTTT. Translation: CSAFGGSLHF.

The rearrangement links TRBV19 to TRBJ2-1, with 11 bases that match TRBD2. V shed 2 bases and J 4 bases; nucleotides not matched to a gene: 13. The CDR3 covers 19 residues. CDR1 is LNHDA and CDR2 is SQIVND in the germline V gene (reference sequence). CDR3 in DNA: TGTGCCAGTAGTATACAAATGCCGGGACTAGCGGTATCATACAATGAGCAGTTCTTC. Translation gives CASSIQMPGLAVSYNEQFF.

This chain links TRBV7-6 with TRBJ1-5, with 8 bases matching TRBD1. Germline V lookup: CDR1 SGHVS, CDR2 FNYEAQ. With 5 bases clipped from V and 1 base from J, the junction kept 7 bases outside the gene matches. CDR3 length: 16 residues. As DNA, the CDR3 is TGTGCCAGCAGCCTCCGGACAGGGATGAGCAATCAGCCCCAGCATTTT. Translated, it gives CASSLRTGMSNQPQHF.

CDR3 in DNA: TGTGCCAGCAGGACAGACAGTAACGCCTACGAGCAGTACTTC. Its protein product is CASRTDSNAYEQYF. This chain connects TRBV6-5 to TRBJ2-7; TRBD1 might be the D (5 bases). V dropped 6 bases and J dropped 2 bases, with 14 bases sitting between them. Germline values: CDR1 MNHEY, CDR2 SVGAGI. The CDR3 is 14 residues long.

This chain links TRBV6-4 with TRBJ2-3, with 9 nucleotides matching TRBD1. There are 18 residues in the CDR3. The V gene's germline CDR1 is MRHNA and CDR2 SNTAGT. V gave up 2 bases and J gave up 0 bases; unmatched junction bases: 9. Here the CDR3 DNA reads TGTGCCAGCAGTGACCACGGGACAGGGCTTACTAGCACAGATACGCAGTATTTT. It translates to CASSDHGTGLTSTDTQYF.

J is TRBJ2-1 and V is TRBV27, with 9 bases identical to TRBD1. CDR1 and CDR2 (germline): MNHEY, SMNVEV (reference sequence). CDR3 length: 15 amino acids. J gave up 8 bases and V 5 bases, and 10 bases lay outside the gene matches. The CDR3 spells CASSGIGQGHHEQFF. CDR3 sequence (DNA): TGTGCCAGCAGTGGGATTGGACAGGGGCACCATGAGCAGTTCTTC.

CDR3 sequence (DNA): TGTGCCAGCAGCGTAGGCAGGGTTGCAGATACGCAGTATTTT. It encodes CASSVGRVADTQYF. The chain links TRBV9 to TRBJ2-3, with a weak D call TRBD1 (5 bases). Germline loops: CDR1 SGDLS, CDR2 YYNGEE. The CDR3 is 14 residues long. Trimming shortened V by 0 bases and J by 4 bases, and 9 bases separated the two germline ends.

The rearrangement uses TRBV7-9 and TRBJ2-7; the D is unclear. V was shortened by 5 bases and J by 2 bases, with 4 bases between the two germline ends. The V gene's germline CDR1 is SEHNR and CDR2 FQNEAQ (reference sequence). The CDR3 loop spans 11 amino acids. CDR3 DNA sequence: TGTGCCAGCAGCCCAACCTACGAGCAGTACTTC. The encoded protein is CASSPTYEQYF.

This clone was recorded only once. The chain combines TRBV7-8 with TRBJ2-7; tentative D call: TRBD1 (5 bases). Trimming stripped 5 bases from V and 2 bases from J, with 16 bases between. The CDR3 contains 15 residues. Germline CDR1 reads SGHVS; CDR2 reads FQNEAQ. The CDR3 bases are TGTGCCAGCAGCGATTCACCAGGACACACCTACGAGCAGTACTTC. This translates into CASSDSPGHTYEQYF.

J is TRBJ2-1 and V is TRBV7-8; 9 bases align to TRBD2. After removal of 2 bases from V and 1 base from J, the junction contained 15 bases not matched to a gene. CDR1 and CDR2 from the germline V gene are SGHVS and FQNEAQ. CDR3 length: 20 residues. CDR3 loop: CASSLRWMAGGPGSYNEQFF. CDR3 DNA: TGTGCCAGCAGCTTAAGATGGATGGCGGGAGGGCCAGGTTCCTACAATGAGCAGTTCTTC.

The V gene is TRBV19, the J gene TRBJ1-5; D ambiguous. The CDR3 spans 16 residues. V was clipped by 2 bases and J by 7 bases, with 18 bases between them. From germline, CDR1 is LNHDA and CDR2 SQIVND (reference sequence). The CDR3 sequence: CASSISFGGKAQPQHF. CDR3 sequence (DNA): TGTGCCAGTAGTATATCTTTTGGAGGGAAAGCGCAGCCCCAGCATTTT. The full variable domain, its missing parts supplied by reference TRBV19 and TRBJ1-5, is DGGITQSPKYLFRKEGQNVTLSCEQNLNHDAMYWYRQDPGQGLRLIYYSQIVNDFQKGDIAEGYSVSREKKESFPLTVTSAQKNPTAFYLCASSISFGGKAQPQHFGDGTRLSIL.

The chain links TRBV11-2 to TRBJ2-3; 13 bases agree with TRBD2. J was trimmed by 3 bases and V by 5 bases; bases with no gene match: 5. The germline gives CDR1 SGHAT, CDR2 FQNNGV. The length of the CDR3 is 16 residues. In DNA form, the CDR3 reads TGTGCCAGCAGCCCCGTACTAGCGGGAGGGACAGATACGCAGTATTTT. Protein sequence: CASSPVLAGGTDTQYF.